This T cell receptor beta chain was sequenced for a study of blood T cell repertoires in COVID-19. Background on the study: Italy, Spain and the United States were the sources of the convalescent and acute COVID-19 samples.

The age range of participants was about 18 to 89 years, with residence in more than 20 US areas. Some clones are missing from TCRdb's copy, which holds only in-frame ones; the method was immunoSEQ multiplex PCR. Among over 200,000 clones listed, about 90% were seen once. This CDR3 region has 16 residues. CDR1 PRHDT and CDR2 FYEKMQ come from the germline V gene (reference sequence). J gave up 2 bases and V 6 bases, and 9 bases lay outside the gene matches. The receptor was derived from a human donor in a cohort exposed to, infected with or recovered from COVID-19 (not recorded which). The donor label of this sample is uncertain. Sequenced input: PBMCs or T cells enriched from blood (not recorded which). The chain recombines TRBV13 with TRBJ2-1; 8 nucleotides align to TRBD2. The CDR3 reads CASSSGGLGTYNEQFF. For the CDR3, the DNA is TGTGCCAGCAGTTCGGGGGGGTTGGGGACCTACAATGAGCAGTTCTTC.